The clone carrying this TCR beta chain was counted between two and nine times. In three donor pairs, unstimulated naive, memory, effector memory and TEMRA subsets were sequenced. Trimming stripped 2 bases from V and 0 bases from J, with 5 bases between. The CDR3 length is 15 residues. Germline CDR1 is MNHNS and CDR2 is SASEGT. This record comes from a study of siplizumab effects on memory and regulatory T cells. TCRdb's table, derived via immunoSEQ multiplex PCR, lists solely in-frame clones and lacks some. Among approximately 65,000 clones listed, around 79% were seen once. V is TRBV6-1 and J is TRBJ2-6; D is unresolved. Sequenced material: memory CD4+ T cells sorted from blood. This TCR was recovered from a human donor in good health. The CDR3 protein is CASSEKSSGANVLTF. CDR3 coding DNA: TGTGCCAGCAGTGAAAAGTCCTCTGGGGCCAACGTCCTGACTTTC.